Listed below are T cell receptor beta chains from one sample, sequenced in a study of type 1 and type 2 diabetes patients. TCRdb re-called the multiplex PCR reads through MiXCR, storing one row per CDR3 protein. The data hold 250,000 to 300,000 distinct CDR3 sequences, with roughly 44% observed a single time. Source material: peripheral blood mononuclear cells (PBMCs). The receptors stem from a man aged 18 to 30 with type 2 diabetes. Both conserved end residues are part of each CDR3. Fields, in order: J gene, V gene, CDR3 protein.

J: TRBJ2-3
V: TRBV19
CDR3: CASSIQVASTDTQYF

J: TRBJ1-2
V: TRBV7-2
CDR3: CASSEQGLGLLQGADRGYTF

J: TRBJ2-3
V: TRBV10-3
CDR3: CAIGRGEWTDTQYF

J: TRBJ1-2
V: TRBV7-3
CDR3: CASSGGIGYYGYTF

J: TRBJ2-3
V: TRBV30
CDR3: CAWDRVGDAQYF

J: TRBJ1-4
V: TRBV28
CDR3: CASTHEGLMNEKLFF

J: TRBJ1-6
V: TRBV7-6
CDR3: CASSPRAGQHYNSPLHF

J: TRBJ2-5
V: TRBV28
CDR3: CASSSRIRTNQETQYF

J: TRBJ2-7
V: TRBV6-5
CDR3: CAAGALGGREQYF

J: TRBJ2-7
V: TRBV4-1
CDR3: CASSLETSGGYEQYF

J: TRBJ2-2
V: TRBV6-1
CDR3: CASSEMTGAGELFF

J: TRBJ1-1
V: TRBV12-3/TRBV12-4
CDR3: CASSDRPGTEAFF

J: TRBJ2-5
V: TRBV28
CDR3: CASSLTLEVGTQYF

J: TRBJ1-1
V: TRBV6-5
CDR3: CASSDMTGGSAFF

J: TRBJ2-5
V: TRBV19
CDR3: CASSISHAEGRAQYF

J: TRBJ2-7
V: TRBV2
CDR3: CASRDLAVQPYEQYF

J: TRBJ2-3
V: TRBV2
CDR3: CASSEYAGVIVTQYF

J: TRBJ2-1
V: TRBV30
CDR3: CARDGQGNNEQFF

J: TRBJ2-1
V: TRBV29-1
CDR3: CSVFQHTYNEQFF

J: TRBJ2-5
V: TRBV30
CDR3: CAWVLAGGRETQYF

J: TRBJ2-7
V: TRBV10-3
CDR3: CAINGLAGGDEQYF

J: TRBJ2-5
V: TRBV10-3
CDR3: CAISESGTAQETQYF

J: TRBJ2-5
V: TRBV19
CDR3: CASGRGTQETQYF

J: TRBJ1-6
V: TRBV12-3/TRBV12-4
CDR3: CASRFRGMGSPLHF

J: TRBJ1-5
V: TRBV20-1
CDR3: CSASTGLASEPQHF

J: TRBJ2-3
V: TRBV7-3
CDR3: CASSWRGTDTQYF

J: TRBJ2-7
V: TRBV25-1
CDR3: CASSLGTGLGEQYF

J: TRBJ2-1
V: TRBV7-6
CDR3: CASSFPGHRLAEQFF

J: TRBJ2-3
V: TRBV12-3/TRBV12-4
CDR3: CASSLVISGGDTQYF

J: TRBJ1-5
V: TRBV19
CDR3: CATQWGINQPQHF

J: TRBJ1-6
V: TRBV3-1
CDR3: CASSLRAGYNSPLHF

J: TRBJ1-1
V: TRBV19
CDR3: CASSRPLTEAFF

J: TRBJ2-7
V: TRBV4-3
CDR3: CASSRGTYSYEQYF

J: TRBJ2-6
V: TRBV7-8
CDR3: CASSLQTGHSGANVLTF

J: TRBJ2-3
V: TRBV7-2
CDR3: CASSLTGLTDTQYF

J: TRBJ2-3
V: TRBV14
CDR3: CASSRRFTDTQYF

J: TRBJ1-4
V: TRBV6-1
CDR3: CASSEAGTRSEKLFF

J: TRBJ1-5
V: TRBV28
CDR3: CASSLPPRGNQPQHF

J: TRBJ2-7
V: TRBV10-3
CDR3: CATIPKEETGGYEHYF

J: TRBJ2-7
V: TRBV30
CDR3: CACSPQGWDSYEQYF

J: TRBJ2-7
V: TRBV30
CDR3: CAWNKRAGEQYF

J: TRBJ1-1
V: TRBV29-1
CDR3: CSTDGRGSVAFF

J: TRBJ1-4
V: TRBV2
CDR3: CASSVGGTGGTAQKLFF

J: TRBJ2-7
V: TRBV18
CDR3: CASSPTSYEQYF

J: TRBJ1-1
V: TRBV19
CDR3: CASSIDLGTMNTEAFF

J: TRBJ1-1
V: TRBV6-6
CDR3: CASVGEGAAEAFF

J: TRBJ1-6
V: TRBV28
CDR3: CASTGTGTYSPLHF

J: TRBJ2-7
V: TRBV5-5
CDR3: CASSDWLQPYEQYF

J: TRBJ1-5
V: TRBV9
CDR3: CASSAWGSPGQPQHF

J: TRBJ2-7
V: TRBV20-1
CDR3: CSARHHGSYEQYF

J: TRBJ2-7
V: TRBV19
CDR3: CASSIARGYEQYF

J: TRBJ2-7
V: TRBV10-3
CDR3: CAISGAGTYEQYF

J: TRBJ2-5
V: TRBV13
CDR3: CASSLGRGGFETQYF

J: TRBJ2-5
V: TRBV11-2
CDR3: CASSLVGLSLGETQYF